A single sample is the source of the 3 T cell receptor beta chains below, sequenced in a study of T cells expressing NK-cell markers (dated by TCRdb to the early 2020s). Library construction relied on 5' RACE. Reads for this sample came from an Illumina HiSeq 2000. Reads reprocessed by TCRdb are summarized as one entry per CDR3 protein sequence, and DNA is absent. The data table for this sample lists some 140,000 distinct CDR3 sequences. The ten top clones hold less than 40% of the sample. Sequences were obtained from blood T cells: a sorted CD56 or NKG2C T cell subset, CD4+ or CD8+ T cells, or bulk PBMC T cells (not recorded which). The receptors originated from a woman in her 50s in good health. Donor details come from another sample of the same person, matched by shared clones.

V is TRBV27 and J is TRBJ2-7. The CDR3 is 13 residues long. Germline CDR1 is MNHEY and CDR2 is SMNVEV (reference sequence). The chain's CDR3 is CASSLIGSYEQYF.

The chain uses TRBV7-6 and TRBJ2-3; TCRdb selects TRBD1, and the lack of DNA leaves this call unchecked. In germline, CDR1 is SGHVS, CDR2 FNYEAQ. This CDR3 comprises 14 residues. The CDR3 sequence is CASSLREGTDTQYF.

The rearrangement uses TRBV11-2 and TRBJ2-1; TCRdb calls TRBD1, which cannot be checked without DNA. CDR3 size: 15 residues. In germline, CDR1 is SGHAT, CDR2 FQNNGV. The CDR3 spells CASTPTGDFYNEQFF.